This T cell receptor (beta chain) was sequenced during a study of blood T cell repertoires in COVID-19 (dated by TCRdb to 2018 to 2021). A note on the overall study: The collaborator samples originated in the United States, Italy and Spain and spanned the acute and convalescent phases of COVID-19. The prospective study material was composed of cDNA or gDNA derived from T cells, B-cell-depleted T cells, or PBMCs. Subjects who had been exposed to COVID-19, were actively infected with it, or had recovered from it provided the deeply sampled blood TCRbeta repertoires that made up the dataset. The repertoires were made available in a free public database intended to serve as a resource for research on the immune response to SARS-CoV-2. The samples were drawn from two sources: the first 160 participants of the ongoing ImmuneRACE study, and approximately 1,300 subjects contributed by 6 global collaborators. Nearly every sample came with metadata listing a de-identified subject ID, COVID-19 status, age in years and sex. Where HLA class I and class II types were available, the types were taken from metadata supplied by the sample provider, not from assay-based typing. General conclusions and limits of the study: The quantity of clinical and demographic metadata differed by source and by participant and was supplied without curation.

Collaborating institutions collected whole blood in K2EDTA tubes following their own protocols. For TCRbeta analysis, collaborators shipped samples in one of three forms: frozen whole blood, isolated PBMCs, or DNA extracted from either of those sample types. Including cysteine and phenylalanine, the CDR3 has 13 amino acids. The entry retains the CDR3 DNA only, 39 bases that are in frame from base 1. As encoded in the germline V gene (reference sequence), CDR1 is GTSNPN while CDR2 is SVGIG. A distance of 9 bases separates the germline ends of V and J, which lose 5 bases and 4 bases respectively. The table lists this clone with a count of one. The antigen it recognizes is unknown. The sample holds no much larger clone one base away, and base qualities are not on file. TCRbeta CDR3 regions were amplified from genomic DNA by means of the immunoSEQ Assay, a bias-controlled multiplex PCR. Per the source publication's procedure: The number of nucleated cells in each sample was estimated by amplification of reference gene primers within the assay. To quantify the absolute abundance of each unique TCRbeta CDR3 rearrangement, sequence reads were collapsed and filtered. For each sample, productive Simpson clonality was calculated by taking the square root of Simpson's diversity index across productive rearrangements. TCRdb took this table from immuneACCESS and kept in-frame rearrangements with V and J called. Such tables lack part of the clones; where checked against another copy, unresolved V genes explain under half of the gap, and the rest is unexplained. V, J and clone size reflect that table, while D and trimming were determined from the DNA. The sample yields 110,000 to 150,000 clones; over 75% were counted once. 2.5% to 3% of the sample is in the top ten clones.

The sequenced material came from peripheral blood. The sequence is built from TRBV30 and TRBJ1-6, with no D gene named confidently. The TCR sequence derives from a man aged 50 to 59 with acute or convalescent COVID-19. The nucleotide sequence reads TGTGCCTGGTCCCGCGGTTATAATTCACCCCTCCACTTT. This yields the protein CAWSRGYNSPLHF.